These 7 T cell receptor beta chains were sequenced from one sample in a study of blood T cell repertoires in COVID-19. Using immunoSEQ multiplex PCR, the repertoire was profiled, and TCRdb retains in-frame clones only, with some absent. The repertoire holds 130,000 or so clones, with less than 85% as singletons. Sequenced: peripheral blood. Every receptor here comes from a woman aged 55-70 years with acute or convalescent COVID-19.

The chain recombines TRBV10-3 with TRBJ1-1; 7 positions agree with TRBD1. The CDR3 spans 14 residues. CDR1 is ENHRY and CDR2 is SYGVKD in the germline V gene. Unmatched junction bases numbered 8, after V lost 3 bases and J lost 7 bases. The CDR3 protein is CAISDGRGVGEAFF. The CDR3 nucleotides are TGTGCCATCAGTGACGGCAGGGGGGTTGGTGAAGCTTTCTTT.

The CDR3 DNA reads TGTGCTAGTGGCGATTCCACAGGGGTTTCGTTTTCCTATAATTCACCCCTCCACTTT. Translating it yields CASGDSTGVSFSYNSPLHF. The V gene is TRBV12-5, the J gene TRBJ1-6; 7 nucleotides agree with TRBD1. V shed 6 bases, J shed 1 base, and the junction held 15 bases outside the gene matches. The CDR3 length is 19 residues. CDR1 is LGHNT and CDR2 is FRNRAP in the germline V gene.

This clone was picked up a small number of times. The rearrangement uses TRBV11-1 and TRBJ1-2; 7 bases are a match to TRBD1. Losses at the gene ends were 5 bases for V and 4 bases for J; bases not matched to a gene: 4. The CDR3 is made up of 13 amino acids. Germline CDR1 SGHAT, CDR2 FQDESV (reference sequence). Here the CDR3 DNA reads TGTGCCAGCAGCAGGGGGCTGGGCTATGGCTACACCTTC. As protein: CASSRGLGYGYTF.

CDR3 amino acids: CASSASSYNEQFF. The DNA of the CDR3 is TGTGCCAGCAGCGCCAGCTCCTACAATGAGCAGTTCTTC. The V and J genes are TRBV9 and TRBJ2-1; D not certain. V shed 3 bases and J shed 0 bases, with 4 bases lying between them. The length of the CDR3 is 13 residues. CDR1 SGDLS and CDR2 YYNGEE come from the germline V gene.

This chain joins TRBV7-6 and TRBJ1-3; 7 bases are a match to TRBD1. The CDR3 runs to 16 residues. Germline CDR1 SGHVS, CDR2 FNYEAQ. V gave up 7 bases and J gave up 0 bases; unmatched junction bases: 9. For the CDR3, the DNA is TGTGCCAGCACCCCTGGACAGGCCAGCTCTGGAAACACCATATATTTT. This translates into CASTPGQASSGNTIYF.

The J gene is TRBJ1-1, the V gene TRBV5-1, with D tentatively TRBD1 (6 bases). V gave up 1 base and J gave up 10 bases, with 14 bases separating them. The CDR3 has 13 residues. Germline CDR1 SGHRS, CDR2 YFSETQ. CDR3 in amino acids: CASSLRDTDGAFF. CDR3 nucleotides: TGCGCCAGCAGCTTGCGGGACACCGACGGAGCTTTCTTT.

The chain combines TRBV3-1 (or the pseudogene TRBV3-2) with TRBJ1-1; a possible D gene is TRBD1 (6 bases). Germline V gene lookup returns CDR1 LGHDT and CDR2 YNNKEL (reference sequence). V lost 4 bases to trimming and J lost 4 bases, with 16 bases between them. This CDR3 spans 15 amino acids. The CDR3 loop is CASSPGGGRATEAFF. In DNA form, the CDR3 reads TGTGCCAGCAGCCCCGGCGGGGGGCGAGCCACTGAAGCTTTCTTT.